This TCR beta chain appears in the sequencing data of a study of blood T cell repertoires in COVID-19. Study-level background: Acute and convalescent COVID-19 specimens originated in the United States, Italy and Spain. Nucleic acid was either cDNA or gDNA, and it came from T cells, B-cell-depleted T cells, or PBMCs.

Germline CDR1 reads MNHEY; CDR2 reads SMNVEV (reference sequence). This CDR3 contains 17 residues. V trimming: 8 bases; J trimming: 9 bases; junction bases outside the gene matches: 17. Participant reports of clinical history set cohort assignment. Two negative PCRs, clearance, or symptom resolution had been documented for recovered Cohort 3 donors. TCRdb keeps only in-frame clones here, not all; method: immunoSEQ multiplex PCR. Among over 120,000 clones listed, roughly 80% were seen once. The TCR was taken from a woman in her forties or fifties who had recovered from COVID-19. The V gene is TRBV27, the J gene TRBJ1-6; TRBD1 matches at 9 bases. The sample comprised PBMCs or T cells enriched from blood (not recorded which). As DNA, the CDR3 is TGTGCCAGCGGACTAACACCGGGACAGGGAGACAGTTCACCCCTCCACTTT. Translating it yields CASGLTPGQGDSSPLHF.